These 28 T cell receptor beta chains came from one sample sequenced in a study of blood T cell repertoires in COVID-19. Generated by immunoSEQ multiplex PCR, the TCRdb table keeps only in-frame clones and is missing some. The data contain around 250,000 clones, approximately 83% of them singletons. The sequencing input was PBMCs or T cells enriched from blood (not recorded which). The source is a woman aged 50 to 65 who had recovered from COVID-19.

This clone was detected a few times. The chain carries TRBV28 and TRBJ1-3; 9 bases agree with TRBD1. The CDR3 consists of 12 residues. CDR1 is MDHEN and CDR2 is SYDVKM in the germline V gene. Trimming took 8 bases from V and 6 from J; bases not matched to a gene: 2. The CDR3 sequence is CASWDRENTIYF. Here the CDR3 DNA reads TGTGCCAGCTGGGACAGGGAAAACACCATATATTTT.

The chain uses TRBV5-1 and TRBJ2-1; D might be TRBD2 (6 bases). Trimming shortened V by 0 bases and J by 0 bases, and 19 bases separated the two germline ends. The CDR3 covers 19 residues. Per the germline V gene, CDR1 is SGHRS and CDR2 is YFSETQ. Here the CDR3 reads CASSLDPSLGGPSYNEQFF. The CDR3 DNA sequence: TGCGCCAGCAGCTTGGATCCTAGTCTAGGAGGGCCCTCCTACAATGAGCAGTTCTTC.

This chain connects TRBV5-1 to TRBJ1-2; the D gene is possibly TRBD1 (6 bases). V shed 4 bases and J shed 3 bases, with 13 bases lying between them. This CDR3 comprises 14 residues. Germline V CDR1 and CDR2: SGHRS, YFSETQ. This chain's CDR3 is CASSPEGGDYGYTF. As DNA, the CDR3 is TGCGCCAGCAGCCCGGAGGGGGGGGACTATGGCTACACCTTC.

The rearrangement joins TRBV5-1 to TRBJ2-7; TRBD2 aligns across 12 bases. Germline V gene sequence: CDR1 SGHRS, CDR2 YFSETQ. The CDR3 contains 16 residues. V lost 4 bases and J lost 0; bases outside the gene matches: 5. The DNA for the CDR3 is TGCGCCAGCAGCGTTACTAGCGGGAGGTCCTCCTACGAGCAGTACTTC. As protein: CASSVTSGRSSYEQYF.

On this clone itself: This sample also contains other DNA sequences that code for the same CDR3. The chain couples TRBV2 to TRBJ2-1; 8 positions agree with TRBD2. Germline-derived CDR1 and CDR2 are SNHLY and FYNNEI. With V trimmed by 5 bases and J by 1 base, 1 base remained unmatched. CDR3 length equals 14 residues. DNA of the CDR3: TGTGCCAGCAGTAGCGGGAGATCCTACAATGAGCAGTTCTTC. This translates into CASSSGRSYNEQFF. The full variable domain, rest sourced from reference TRBV2 and TRBJ2-1, is EPEVTQTPSHQVTQMGQEVILRCVPISNHLYFYWYRQILGQKVEFLVSFYNNEISEKSEIFDDQFSVERPDGSNFTLKIRSTKLEDSAMYFCASSSGRSYNEQFFGPGTRLTVL.

The genes are TRBV18 and TRBJ2-1; 14 bases align to TRBD2. The CDR3 contains 18 residues. J was trimmed by 3 bases and V by 6 bases; bases with no gene match: 10. Germline CDR1 and CDR2: KGHSH and LQKENI. For the CDR3, the DNA is TGTGCCAGCTCCCAGGGACTAGCGGGAGTATTAGTCTACAATGAGCAGTTCTTC. This gives the protein CASSQGLAGVLVYNEQFF.

The chain recombines TRBV25-1 with TRBJ2-1; D is perhaps TRBD1 (6 bases). From germline, CDR1 is MGHDK and CDR2 SYGVNS. The CDR3 is 16 amino acids. The germline V and J ends were trimmed by 1 base and 7 bases, with 17 bases remaining between them. CDR3 DNA sequence: TGTGCCAGCAGTGAATTCATGGGGGCAAGGGGGAATGAGCAGTTCTTC. Its protein is CASSEFMGARGNEQFF.

V gene TRBV27 combines with J gene TRBJ1-5; D uncertain. Trimming shortened V by 6 bases and J by 1 base, and 10 bases separated the two germline ends. Germline V gene sequence: CDR1 MNHEY, CDR2 SMNVEV (reference sequence). The CDR3 sequence is 14 residues long. For the CDR3, the DNA is TGTGCCAGCAGCCGGGATTACAGCAATCAGCCCCAGCATTTT. This encodes CASSRDYSNQPQHF.

The CDR3 coding sequence is TGTGCCAGCAGCGTAGGGAACAGGGCAGCTGAAGCTTTCTTT. Translating gives CASSVGNRAAEAFF. The genes are TRBV9 and TRBJ1-1, with D perhaps matching TRBD1 (6 bases). The germline CDR1 and CDR2 sequences are SGDLS and YYNGEE. The CDR3 totals 14 residues. Between the trimmed V and J ends, which lost 0 bases and 6 bases, there was a span of 12 bases. The variable domain in full, with the rest retrieved from reference TRBV9 and TRBJ1-1, is DSGVTQTPKHLITATGQRVTLRCSPRSGDLSVYWYQQSLDQGLQFLIQYYNGEERAKGNILERFSAQQFPDLHSELNLSSLELGDSALYFCASSVGNRAAEAFFGQGTRLTVV.

The rearrangement links TRBV24-1 to TRBJ2-1, with a possible D match to TRBD1 (6 bases). Between the trimmed V and J ends, which lost 1 base and 2 bases, there was a span of 8 bases. The CDR3 consists of 15 residues. The V gene's germline CDR1 is KGHDR and CDR2 SFDVKD. The CDR3 loop reads CATSDLRDTYNEQFF. The CDR3 DNA sequence: TGTGCCACCAGTGATTTAAGGGACACCTACAATGAGCAGTTCTTC.

The rearrangement joins TRBV28 to TRBJ1-1; TRBD1 is a possible D gene (5 bases). There are 16 residues in the CDR3. Germline V CDR1 and CDR2: MDHEN, SYDVKM. V was pared by 6 bases and J by 7 bases, with 24 bases between. CDR3 amino acids: CASRTYRDGGFGEAFF. The CDR3 region has the DNA TGTGCCAGCAGGACATACCGGGACGGGGGTTTTGGTGAAGCTTTCTTT.

The chain uses TRBV11-3 and TRBJ2-1, with D unresolved. This CDR3 has 13 residues. Germline V gene lookup returns CDR1 SGHNT and CDR2 YENEEA. Trimming stripped 3 bases from V and 9 bases from J, with 12 bases between. This chain's CDR3 is CASSFSQLSEQFF. CDR3 in DNA: TGTGCCAGCAGCTTTTCGCAGTTGTCTGAGCAGTTCTTC. Supplemented by reference TRBV11-3 and TRBJ2-1, the full variable domain reads EAGVVQSPRYKIIEKKQPVAFWCNPISGHNTLYWYLQNLGQGPELLIRYENEEAVDDSQLPKDRFSAERLKGVDSTLKIQPAELGDSAVYLCASSFSQLSEQFFGPGTRLTVL.

This chain joins TRBV28 and TRBJ2-2; 8 nucleotides match TRBD2. The CDR3 sequence is 13 residues long. Germline assignment: CDR1 MDHEN and CDR2 SYDVKM. J was trimmed by 6 bases and V by 6 bases; bases with no gene match: 3. The CDR3 region has the DNA TGTGCCAGCAGGCCAGCGGGAGCCGGGGAGCTGTTTTTT. Its protein product is CASRPAGAGELFF.

This chain links TRBV2 with TRBJ2-1, with 7 bases fitting TRBD2. The ends lost 8 bases at V and 4 bases at J; junction bases unmatched: 11. Germline CDR1 reads SNHLY; CDR2 reads FYNNEI. The CDR3 is made up of 15 amino acids. The CDR3 DNA is TGTGCCAGCCTTTTCGGGCTAGCGGTATACAATGAGCAGTTCTTC. Residues: CASLFGLAVYNEQFF.

V and J are TRBV28 and TRBJ2-7; 10 nucleotides agree with TRBD2. The CDR3 spans 14 residues. With V trimmed by 3 bases and J by 2 bases, 1 base remained unmatched. The V gene's germline CDR1 is MDHEN and CDR2 SYDVKM. CDR3 protein: CASSFSGRPYEQYF. CDR3 nucleotide sequence: TGTGCCAGCAGTTTTAGCGGGAGGCCCTACGAGCAGTACTTC.

The chain joins TRBV5-1 to TRBJ2-1; 7 bases are shared with TRBD2. Per germline, CDR1 SGHRS and CDR2 YFSETQ. CDR3 size: 17 residues. The J segment lost 8 bases and the V segment lost 3 bases, leaving 17 bases of the junction unmatched. The CDR3 is CASSWAGLSGVRDEQFF. DNA of the CDR3: TGCGCCAGCAGCTGGGCGGGACTCAGCGGGGTTAGGGATGAGCAGTTCTTC. Together with reference TRBV5-1 and TRBJ2-1, the CDR3 gives the full variable domain: KAGVTQTPRYLIKTRGQQVTLSCSPISGHRSVSWYQQTPGQGLQFLFEYFSETQRNKGNFPGRFSGRQFSNSRSEMNVSTLELGDSALYLCASSWAGLSGVRDEQFFGPGTRLTVL.

CDR3 sequence: CASRRTGESQPQHF. CDR3 in DNA: TGTGCCAGCCGACGGACAGGGGAAAGTCAGCCCCAGCATTTT. The chain joins TRBV19 to TRBJ1-5, with TRBD1 matching 9 bases. The trim removed 9 bases at V and 6 bases at J, leaving 9 bases unmatched. This CDR3 is built from 14 residues. Germline V gene data show CDR1 as LNHDA and CDR2 as SQIVND (reference sequence).

The chain couples TRBV27 to TRBJ2-2, with 7 positions matching TRBD1. This CDR3 region has 14 residues. Germline assignment: CDR1 MNHEY and CDR2 SMNVEV (reference sequence). Germline trimming cut 3 bases from V and 4 bases from J; bases unmatched to any gene: 2. The CDR3 nucleotides read TGTGCCAGCAGTTTCAGGGGGAGCACCGGGGAGCTGTTTTTT. Translating gives CASSFRGSTGELFF.

This clone appeared a few times. This sequence joins TRBV5-4 and TRBJ1-2, with 7 positions matching TRBD1. The V gene end was trimmed by 4 bases and the J gene end by 4 bases; junction bases not matched to a gene: 13. The CDR3 is 16 amino acids. The germline V gene has CDR1 SGHNT and CDR2 YYREEE (reference sequence). As DNA, the CDR3 is TGTGCCAGCAGCCCCCCGACGGGACAGATGATCTATGGCTACACCTTC. Protein product: CASSPPTGQMIYGYTF.

The J gene is TRBJ1-5, the V gene TRBV18, with a tentative D call TRBD1 (5 bases). Between the trimmed V and J ends, which lost 3 bases and 5 bases, there was a span of 11 bases. The germline CDR1 and CDR2 sequences are KGHSH and LQKENI. The CDR3 is made up of 14 amino acids. In DNA form, the CDR3 reads TGTGCCAGCTCACCCCAGGGATCCGATCAGCCCCAGCATTTT. The encoded protein is CASSPQGSDQPQHF.

This clone was seen once. V gene TRBV9 combines with J gene TRBJ1-1, with D maybe TRBD1 (6 bases). V lost 0 bases, J lost 1 base, and 10 bases lay in between. The CDR3 contains 15 residues. The germline V gene has CDR1 SGDLS and CDR2 YYNGEE. DNA for the CDR3: TGTGCCAGCAGCGTAGGAGGACAGCCGAACACTGAAGCTTTCTTT. Amino acids: CASSVGGQPNTEAFF.

The rearrangement uses TRBV5-1 and TRBJ1-2; 9 bases map to TRBD1. The CDR3 has 17 amino acids. The V segment lost 0 bases and the J segment 4 bases; nucleotides outside the gene matches: 10. The germline gives CDR1 SGHRS, CDR2 YFSETQ. For the CDR3, the DNA is TGCGCCAGCAGCTTGGAAGGGACAGGGAAGAAACTCTATGGCTACACCTTC. It encodes CASSLEGTGKKLYGYTF.

The chain is built from TRBV18 and TRBJ1-3, with D possibly matching TRBD1 (5 bases). V was cut by 1 base and J by 0 bases, with 7 bases left in between. The CDR3 covers 15 residues. Per germline, CDR1 KGHSH and CDR2 LQKENI. CDR3 bases: TGTGCCAGCTCACCACGAGACAGCTCTGGAAACACCATATATTTT. As protein: CASSPRDSSGNTIYF. Using reference TRBV18 and TRBJ1-3 for the parts outside the CDR3, the full variable domain is NAGVMQNPRHLVRRRGQEARLRCSPMKGHSHVYWYRQLPEEGLKFMVYLQKENIIDESGMPKERFSAEFPKEGPSILRIQQVVRGDSAAYFCASSPRDSSGNTIYFGEGSWLTVV.

Only one count was recorded for this clone. This chain uses TRBV6-6 with TRBJ2-1; the D gene is possibly TRBD1 (5 bases). V was cut by 4 bases and J by 2 bases, with 15 bases left in between. The CDR3 contains 16 residues. Germline V gene data show CDR1 as MNHNY and CDR2 as SVGAGI (reference sequence). The CDR3, as DNA: TGTGCCAGCAGTTCGGGCAGGGCAGTCGCCTACAATGAGCAGTTCTTC. Protein sequence: CASSSGRAVAYNEQFF.

The chain links TRBV27 to TRBJ2-6; 8 nucleotides match TRBD2. V was pared by 4 bases and J by 5 bases, with 10 bases of the junction left unmatched. Germline CDR1 reads MNHEY; CDR2 reads SMNVEV (reference sequence). This CDR3 has 17 residues. CDR3 sequence (DNA): TGTGCCAGCAGTTCCCCTAGCGGGCCGACCAGGGCCAACGTCCTGACTTTC. Its protein is CASSSPSGPTRANVLTF.

The chain recombines TRBV10-1 with TRBJ1-3; D is undetermined. Germline V gives CDR1 WNHNN, CDR2 SYGVQD (reference sequence). The CDR3 totals 13 residues. V lost 6 bases and J lost 0, with 6 bases in between. Here the CDR3 reads CASSASSGNTIYF. The CDR3, as DNA: TGCGCCAGCAGCGCCAGCTCTGGAAACACCATATATTTT.

The gene calls are TRBV28 and TRBJ2-7; 7 bases fit TRBD1. The V gene end was trimmed by 1 base and the J gene end by 5 bases; junction bases not matched to a gene: 8. Germline CDR1 and CDR2: MDHEN and SYDVKM. The CDR3 is made up of 15 amino acids. CDR3 sequence reads: CASSLLGGASHEQYF. The CDR3 nucleotides read TGTGCCAGCAGTTTATTAGGGGGCGCGAGTCACGAGCAGTACTTC.

The chain combines TRBV24-1 with TRBJ2-1, with 13 positions matching TRBD2. CDR3 size: 15 residues. CDR1 and CDR2 (germline): KGHDR, SFDVKD. Losses at the gene ends were 8 bases for V and 8 bases for J; bases not matched to a gene: 8. The CDR3 reads CATTLGTSGTDEQFF. The CDR3 bases are TGTGCCACCACCCTTGGGACTAGCGGGACGGATGAGCAGTTCTTC.